One sample yielded the 16 T cell receptor beta chains listed below, sequenced in a study of blood T cell repertoires in COVID-19. Repertoires were generated with immunoSEQ multiplex PCR, while TCRdb's copy carries only in-frame clones and drops some. The table has 150,000 to 200,000 clones, 82% seen once. The sequenced sample was peripheral blood. The receptors were sampled from a woman aged 55-70 years with COVID-19, enrolled during active disease.

J is TRBJ2-5 and V is TRBV9; D is uncertain. There are 15 residues in the CDR3. In germline, CDR1 is SGDLS, CDR2 YYNGEE. Trimming pared 4 bases from V and 5 bases from J, leaving 18 bases between. The CDR3: CASSLGPQAWETQYF. In DNA form, the CDR3 reads TGTGCCAGCAGCCTAGGTCCCCAGGCGTGGGAGACCCAGTACTTC.

This clone occurred once. The J gene is TRBJ2-3, the V gene TRBV6-5; 11 bases map to TRBD1. This CDR3 comprises 15 residues. Trimming took 6 bases from V and 2 from J; bases not matched to a gene: 4. CDR1 and CDR2 from the germline V gene are MNHEY and SVGAGI. CDR3 bases: TGTGCCAGCAGCCTCGGACAGGGGGCCACAGATACGCAGTATTTT. Translating gives CASSLGQGATDTQYF.

The chain combines TRBV4-2 with TRBJ1-3; D not certain. Germline V gene sequence: CDR1 LGHNA, CDR2 YNFKEQ. V was trimmed by 2 bases and J by 0 bases, leaving 23 bases between them. This CDR3 contains 20 residues. CDR3 protein: CASSQYHTNRGIASGNTIYF. The CDR3, as DNA: TGTGCCAGCAGCCAATATCACACGAACCGAGGGATTGCCTCTGGAAACACCATATATTTT.

The chain links TRBV19 to TRBJ2-3; 9 bases fit TRBD2. This CDR3 comprises 16 residues. With 5 bases clipped from V and 2 bases from J, the junction kept 8 bases outside the gene matches. Germline lookup yields CDR1 LNHDA and CDR2 SQIVND (reference sequence). In DNA form, the CDR3 reads TGTGCCAGTAGTCCCTCAGCGGGGGGCCTCACAGATACGCAGTATTTT. It codes for CASSPSAGGLTDTQYF.

The V and J genes are TRBV5-4 and TRBJ2-2; possibly TRBD1 for D (6 bases). The V end lost 2 bases, the J end lost 2 bases, and 10 bases lay between the germline ends. Germline V gene lookup returns CDR1 SGHNT and CDR2 YYREEE (reference sequence). This CDR3 comprises 15 residues. CDR3: CASSFDRRNTGELFF. Written as DNA, the CDR3 is TGTGCCAGCAGCTTTGACAGGCGAAACACCGGGGAGCTGTTTTTT.

The rearrangement uses TRBV6-2 or TRBV6-3 and TRBJ2-7, with D possibly matching TRBD2 (6 bases). CDR1 MNHEY and CDR2 SVGEGT come from the germline V gene. V lost 6 bases and J 5 bases, leaving 35 bases between the germline ends. The CDR3 extends over 20 amino acids. The CDR3: CASSPGFHLLAASSPNEQYF. For the CDR3, the DNA is TGTGCCAGCAGCCCGGGATTTCACCTTTTAGCGGCAAGCTCTCCTAACGAGCAGTACTTC.

This clone was seen just once. V is TRBV6-4 and J is TRBJ2-1; D remains unclear. Trimming removed 2 bases from V and 8 bases from J, with 13 bases in between. The CDR3 is made up of 14 amino acids. Germline V gene sequence: CDR1 MRHNA, CDR2 SNTAGT. CDR3 protein: CASSDGKEIHEQFF. CDR3 sequence (DNA): TGTGCCAGCAGTGACGGAAAGGAGATCCATGAGCAGTTCTTC.

V usage is TRBV7-2 and J usage is TRBJ2-1; 12 positions match TRBD2. The germline CDR1 and CDR2 sequences are SGHTA and FQGNSA. With 5 bases clipped from V and 4 bases from J, the junction kept 6 bases outside the gene matches. The length of the CDR3 is 16 residues. The CDR3 DNA follows: TGTGCCAGCAGCCCAAGACTAGCGGGAGAGTACAATGAGCAGTTCTTC. It specifies CASSPRLAGEYNEQFF.

This sequence joins TRBV6-6 and TRBJ2-3; 9 bases fit TRBD2. In germline, CDR1 is MNHNY, CDR2 SVGAGI (reference sequence). V shed 5 bases, J shed 5 bases, and the junction held 14 bases outside the gene matches. CDR3 length: 17 amino acids. The CDR3 DNA reads TGTGCCAGCAGTCTAAACAGACTAGCGGAAGGAGGAGATACGCAGTATTTT. Protein: CASSLNRLAEGGDTQYF.

DNA of the CDR3: TGTGCCAGCACCAAACTTCCAACGGGGACAGCCACAGATACGCAGTATTTT. Translated, it gives CASTKLPTGTATDTQYF. The chain employs TRBV2 and TRBJ2-3; TRBD1 agrees at 7 bases. The V gene end was trimmed by 7 bases and the J gene end by 2 bases; junction bases not matched to a gene: 15. This CDR3 comprises 17 residues. CDR1 is SNHLY and CDR2 is FYNNEI in the germline V gene. Complete variable domain (other parts from reference TRBV2 and TRBJ2-3): EPEVTQTPSHQVTQMGQEVILRCVPISNHLYFYWYRQILGQKVEFLVSFYNNEISEKSEIFDDQFSVERPDGSNFTLKIRSTKLEDSAMYFCASTKLPTGTATDTQYFGPGTRLTVL.

The chain carries TRBV3-1 (or the pseudogene TRBV3-2) and TRBJ2-4; 7 bases align to TRBD1. This CDR3 spans 14 amino acids. Germline trimming cut 4 bases from V and 3 bases from J; bases unmatched to any gene: 3. Germline lookup yields CDR1 LGHDT and CDR2 YNNKEL (reference sequence). CDR3 in DNA: TGTGCCAGCAGCCGGGACAGCAGCAAAAACATTCAGTACTTC. It is translated as CASSRDSSKNIQYF.

This chain connects TRBV28 to TRBJ1-6; 10 nucleotides align to TRBD1. V lost 4 bases and J lost 7; bases outside the gene matches: 4. This CDR3 is 15 amino acids long. CDR1 is MDHEN and CDR2 is SYDVKM in the germline V gene. CDR3 sequence reads: CASSSGQGDNSPLHF. The CDR3 DNA reads as TGTGCCAGCAGTTCCGGACAGGGGGACAATTCACCCCTCCACTTT. Filled out from reference TRBV28 and TRBJ1-6, the complete variable domain reads DVKVTQSSRYLVKRTGEKVFLECVQDMDHENMFWYRQDPGLGLRLIYFSYDVKMKEKGDIPEGYSVSREKKERFSLILESASTNQTSMYLCASSSGQGDNSPLHFGNGTRLTVT.

On this clone: The sample contains more than one DNA sequence encoding this CDR3. J is TRBJ1-6 and V is TRBV9; D possibly corresponds to TRBD1 (5 bases). This CDR3 region has 13 residues. The V end was cut by 2 bases, the J end by 10 bases, with 10 bases between. Looked up from germline, CDR1 is SGDLS and CDR2 is YYNGEE. CDR3 residues: CASSVGGGSPLHF. For the CDR3, the DNA is TGTGCCAGCAGCGTCGGGGGAGGATCACCCCTCCACTTT. The variable domain in full, with the rest retrieved from reference TRBV9 and TRBJ1-6, is DSGVTQTPKHLITATGQRVTLRCSPRSGDLSVYWYQQSLDQGLQFLIQYYNGEERAKGNILERFSAQQFPDLHSELNLSSLELGDSALYFCASSVGGGSPLHFGNGTRLTVT.

The V call is TRBV5-1, the J call TRBJ2-3; 10 bases map to TRBD2. The CDR3 is 16 amino acids. The germline CDR1 and CDR2 sequences are SGHRS and YFSETQ. V lost 4 bases, J lost 1 base, and 6 bases stayed unmatched. CDR3 nucleotide sequence: TGCGCCAGCAGCACAGAGCGGGGGGGAGGCACAGATACGCAGTATTTT. Its translation is CASSTERGGGTDTQYF.

V usage is TRBV9 and J usage is TRBJ1-4; TRBD1 matches at 7 bases. This CDR3 region has 14 residues. CDR1 is SGDLS and CDR2 is YYNGEE in the germline V gene. V lost 4 bases and J lost 4; bases outside the gene matches: 4. CDR3 DNA: TGTGCCAGCAGCCTGACAGGGAGTAATGAAAAACTGTTTTTT. This codes for CASSLTGSNEKLFF.

This chain connects TRBV10-3 to TRBJ2-1; TRBD1 matches at 8 bases. With 5 bases clipped from V and 0 bases from J, the junction kept 6 bases outside the gene matches. The length of the CDR3 is 16 residues. Germline V gene sequence: CDR1 ENHRY, CDR2 SYGVKD. The CDR3, as DNA: TGTGCCATCAGTCGGACAGGGTCGAGCTCCTACAATGAGCAGTTCTTC. Translating it yields CAISRTGSSSYNEQFF.